This T cell receptor (beta chain) derives from a study of shared clonotypes between healthy human individuals (dated by TCRdb to 2018 to 2020). Regarding the complete study: The cohort comprised a couple of women and a few men aged 18 to 49 years. Per donor, leukapheresis produced somewhere between about 0.85 and 8.9 billion PBMCs. Libraries were prepared and TCR repertoires were sequenced by different laboratories using diverse techniques, in order to increase sequencing depth and limit assay-specific biases. For each donor, three plates each were used for CD4 naive and CD4 memory, two plates were used for CD8 naive, and one plate was used for CD8 memory. The study deeply sequenced blood TCR repertoires of about 5 healthy adults to estimate repertoire size and the extent of clonotype sharing between individuals. General findings and caveats noted by the study authors: Even with the large sequencing depth, rarefaction of the sorted-subset datasets indicated that sequencing was incomplete. Based on pairwise subsampling, the degree of clonotype sharing among donors was expected to be affected by sequencing depth. Only blood was sampled, and tissue TCR repertoires likely differ from those in blood. Naive subsets generally had larger estimated clonotype richness than memory subsets did. The small number of donors limited the genetic and exposure-history diversity represented. Clonotypes shared by all four sorted-subset donors showed higher generation probabilities than non-shared clonotypes. When several donors were compared, the shared fraction of clonotypes was 5% to 6.5% for naive CD4, about 4% for naive CD8, 2.3% for memory CD4, and around 0.37% for memory CD8.

Using the deep immunoSEQ assay, TCR CDR3 regions were amplified from genomic DNA by multiplex PCR. Extracted genomic DNA from each cell subset was distributed evenly across all wells of several immunoSEQ 96-well plates, and each plate was treated as a replicate. Each replicate PCR for sorted subsets received roughly 0.2 ug genomic DNA, equal to roughly 30,000 T cell genomes. Purified libraries were measured with a Qubit 3.0 fluorometer, size-checked on a Bioanalyzer 2100, and measured again with the KAPA Library Quantification kit. A separate single-read 150-cycle Illumina NextSeq 550 flow cell was used to sequence each immunoSEQ 96-well plate. The authors' pipeline ran thus. Because the immunoSEQ output held only junctional sequences and lacked quality scores, the filtering could not match the filtering applied to full-length reads. To assign V/J genes and CDR3, sequences were annotated using PyIR, a Python wrapper for IgBLAST v1.9, with IMGT germline references. Reads were filtered out if the reads had weak V/J assignments (E-value above 1e-6), no CDR3, stop codons, out-of-frame junctions, or ambiguous translated residues. V3J clonotypes were defined as sequences sharing the same inferred V gene, J gene, and CDR3 amino acid sequence. Percentage overlap between repertoires was calculated by dividing the number of shared unique clonotypes by the size of the smaller repertoire. RTK rarefaction, the Chao1 estimator, and Recon v2.1 estimates of unobserved clonotypes were used to assess repertoire richness. Generation probabilities for all TCRbeta clonotypes obtained by the gDNA method from a few donors were computed using OLGA. Held by TCRdb, this immuneACCESS table contains in-frame sequences only and omits some clones. Under half of the omission traces to an unresolved V gene where checked; the cause of the rest is unknown. The DNA gave D and trimming, while V, J and clone size come from that table. In all, the sample holds approximately 980,000 clones, and 70% to 85% of those were seen once. Jointly, the top ten make up nearly 1.5% of the sample.

Worth noting for this clone: The clone's antigen remains unknown. No much larger clonotype is one base removed from it; base qualities were not supplied.

Its CDR3 holds 14 amino acids, cysteine through phenylalanine. Only the CDR3 DNA stays, 42 bases, in frame from base 1. The germline V gene specifies MNHNS as CDR1 and SASEGT as CDR2. V loses 6 bases at its end and J loses 4 bases; junction bases beyond the gene matches: 7. The donors were healthy, HIV-negative adults with no recently reported acute infections or vaccinations. All donors were Caucasian adults living in Nashville, Tennessee, USA. Magnetic negative selection was used to enrich CD4+ T cells, after which naive cells were positively selected on CD45RA and the negative fraction became the memory subset. After blood collection by leukapheresis, PBMCs were isolated using Ficoll-Histopaque density gradient centrifugation and then cryopreserved in the vapor phase of liquid nitrogen. Analytical flow cytometry was used to check the purity and quantity of each magnetically sorted T cell population. Genomic DNA was isolated from each sorted fraction and quantified by UV absorbance on a Nanodrop 2000c.

The chain couples TRBV6-1 to TRBJ2-7; TRBD1 aligns with 9 central bases. The sequencing sample was made of memory CD4+ T cells sorted from blood. The cell subset or site label of this sample denotes: CD45RA-negative fraction. This clonotype was sampled from a young man in good health. The CDR3 sequence is CASRRTGGAYEQYF. The nucleotides are TGTGCCAGCAGGCGAACAGGGGGCGCATACGAGCAGTACTTC.